This TCR beta chain was captured by sequencing in a study of T cell responses to AZD1222 COVID-19 vaccine. In the study overall: Second-dose timings of about 4 or about 12 weeks were pooled.

Concerning this clone itself: Its specificity is not known.

The study's findings and limits: Compared with day 0, the breadth and depth of the Spike-specific TCR repertoire rose significantly after two doses of AZD1222.

Assay used: immunoSEQ multiplex PCR; TCRdb lists only in-frame clones, some missing. Here the sample spans about 140,000 clones, roughly 90% being singletons. Sequencing was performed on peripheral blood, taken on day 0 of AZD1222 vaccination. This clonotype was obtained from an adult in good health.

This chain's CDR3 is CASSTSGKETQYF. For the CDR3, the DNA is TGTGCCAGCAGCACCTCTGGTAAAGAGACCCAGTACTTC. The chain links TRBV9 to TRBJ2-5; D gene ambiguous. This CDR3 is built from 13 residues. The V gene lost 4 bases and the J gene lost 3 bases, with 10 bases spanning the gap. The germline V gene has CDR1 SGDLS and CDR2 YYNGEE.